Sequencing of this T cell receptor beta chain was carried out in a study of T cells after yellow fever vaccination. Overall study findings and caveats: A faster peak, day 5 versus 15, was reached by the weaker secondary response.

Regarding this clonotype: Its antigen remains unidentified.

The CDR3 loop spans 13 amino acids. Trimming left V 11 bases short and J 6 bases short, with 16 bases between. Germline-derived CDR1 and CDR2 are WSHSY and SAAADI. TCRdb reprocessed the 5' RACE reads via MiXCR and lists one record per CDR3 protein. The profile shows approximately 550,000 distinct CDR3 sequences, 15% to 20% of them singletons. The chain combines TRBV10-2 with TRBJ2-2; D remains unclear. Sample: PBMCs, taken 15 days after the yellow fever booster vaccination. This clonotype was obtained from a man younger than 40 who received the YFV17D yellow fever vaccine. The CDR3 is CASGAADPGELFF. In nucleotides, the CDR3 is TGCGCCTCGGGTGCGGCAGACCCCGGGGAGCTGTTTTTT.